Presented here are 32 T cell receptor beta chains from one specimen sequenced in a study of T cell repertoires in cytomegalovirus infection. TCRdb analysed the reads with MiXCR anew, one entry per CDR3 protein. In the table there are just under 550,000 distinct CDR3 sequences, 26% of which are singletons. What was sequenced was PBMCs. These receptors all come from a human donor in good health (CMV status not recorded). Some clones in this sample may be carry-over from other donors' samples.

The chain links TRBV5-8 to TRBJ2-5, with TRBD2 matching 9 bases. Germline CDR1 and CDR2: SGHTS and YDEGEE. This CDR3 has 16 amino acids. V lost 4 bases and J lost 5; bases outside the gene matches: 12. The CDR3, as DNA: TGTGCCAGCAGCATGACTAGCGGAGCGAGGGGGGAGACCCAGTACTTC. Amino acid sequence: CASSMTSGARGETQYF.

This clonotype was detected only a few times. The chain carries TRBV7-6 and TRBJ2-7; 10 bases match TRBD1. V lost 4 bases and J lost 3; bases outside the gene matches: 6. The germline CDR1 and CDR2 sequences are SGHVS and FNYEAQ. This CDR3 is built from 15 residues. CDR3 DNA: TGTGCCAGCAGCTACTACTGGACAGGGGGCTACGAGCAGTACTTC. This translates into CASSYYWTGGYEQYF.

This clonotype was observed a handful of times. V and J are TRBV10-3 and TRBJ2-5; D is possibly TRBD1 (6 bases). With 0 bases removed from V and 4 bases from J, the gap between germline ends came to 15 bases. This CDR3 region has 16 residues. Germline V CDR1 and CDR2: ENHRY, SYGVKD. Here the CDR3 reads CAISESGPGVRETQYF. The CDR3 DNA is TGTGCCATCAGTGAGTCGGGCCCAGGGGTGAGAGAGACCCAGTACTTC.

The V call is TRBV7-8, the J call TRBJ2-1; 9 bases are a match to TRBD2. Germline-derived CDR1 and CDR2 are SGHVS and FQNEAQ. Trimming took 3 bases from V and 9 from J; bases not matched to a gene: 9. The CDR3 extends over 15 amino acids. CDR3 in amino acids: CASSFFAGGPVEQFF. The CDR3 nucleotides read TGTGCCAGCAGCTTTTTTGCGGGAGGGCCGGTTGAGCAGTTCTTC.

V is TRBV11-1 and J is TRBJ2-7; 9 nucleotides agree with TRBD1. CDR1 and CDR2 (germline): SGHAT, FQDESV (reference sequence). The V gene end was trimmed by 5 bases and the J gene end by 3 bases; junction bases not matched to a gene: 5. The CDR3 consists of 14 residues. The CDR3 sequence: CASSTGQGNYEQYF. Here the CDR3 DNA reads TGTGCCAGCAGCACGGGACAGGGAAACTACGAGCAGTACTTC.

This clonotype was picked up a small number of times. The chain employs TRBV27 and TRBJ2-1; 7 positions agree with TRBD2. The CDR3 covers 17 residues. V gave up 6 bases and J gave up 0 bases; unmatched junction bases: 11. Germline V gene lookup returns CDR1 MNHEY and CDR2 SMNVEV (reference sequence). This CDR3 reads CASRRQTSASSYNEQFF. The DNA of the CDR3 is TGTGCCAGCAGGCGGCAAACTAGCGCAAGCTCCTACAATGAGCAGTTCTTC.

This clonotype was observed many times. DNA for the CDR3: TGTGCCAGCAGTGAAGGGCGATCGGAGCAGTACTTC. Residues: CASSEGRSEQYF. The chain carries TRBV2 and TRBJ2-7; D unresolved. The germline CDR1 and CDR2 sequences are SNHLY and FYNNEI. The CDR3 covers 12 residues. Trimming took off 1 base at V and 7 bases at J, with 8 bases between the two ends. Using reference TRBV2 and TRBJ2-7 for the parts outside the CDR3, the full variable domain is EPEVTQTPSHQVTQMGQEVILRCVPISNHLYFYWYRQILGQKVEFLVSFYNNEISEKSEIFDDQFSVERPDGSNFTLKIRSTKLEDSAMYFCASSEGRSEQYFGPGTRLTVT.

This chain connects TRBV11-2 to TRBJ2-2, with a weak D call TRBD2 (6 bases). The V gene's germline CDR1 is SGHAT and CDR2 FQNNGV. This CDR3 contains 14 residues. Trimming left V 5 bases short and J 7 bases short, with 14 bases between. CDR3 bases: TGTGCCAGCAGCGTTTTTAGCGGCGGCGGGGAGCTGTTTTTT. Encoded protein: CASSVFSGGGELFF.

V gene TRBV7-2 combines with J gene TRBJ2-1; TRBD2 matches 9 bases. Unmatched junction bases numbered 15, after V lost 5 bases and J lost 7 bases. The CDR3 extends over 17 amino acids. Germline V gene sequence: CDR1 SGHTA, CDR2 FQGNSA. The CDR3 loop reads CASSAPLLAGVGNEQFF. The CDR3 DNA sequence: TGTGCCAGCAGCGCCCCGCTATTAGCGGGAGTCGGTAATGAGCAGTTCTTC.

This sequence joins TRBV14 and TRBJ1-2, with 9 bases fitting TRBD1. The junction had 4 bases not matched to a gene; V was cut back by 1 base and J by 1 base. In germline, CDR1 is SGHDN, CDR2 FVKESK. The CDR3 is 16 residues long. CDR3 bases: TGTGCCAGCAGCCAAGGAGGGACAGGGCGTAACTATGGCTACACCTTC. Protein product: CASSQGGTGRNYGYTF.

This clonotype was seen only a few times. V gene TRBV25-1 combines with J gene TRBJ2-5; D is undetermined. The CDR3 is 14 amino acids. Trimming removed 3 bases from V and 2 bases from J, with 10 bases in between. The germline V gene encodes CDR1 MGHDK and CDR2 SYGVNS. The CDR3 loop is CASSDRYGQETQYF. As DNA, the CDR3 is TGTGCCAGCAGTGATCGATACGGACAAGAGACCCAGTACTTC.

The V call is TRBV7-2, the J call TRBJ2-5, with 16 bases aligning to TRBD2. This CDR3 is built from 16 residues. Germline lookup yields CDR1 SGHTA and CDR2 FQGNSA. With V trimmed by 5 bases and J by 3 bases, 3 bases remained unmatched. The CDR3 DNA follows: TGTGCCAGCAGCGGAGGGACTAGCGGGAGGGAAGAGACCCAGTACTTC. It is translated as CASSGGTSGREETQYF. The full variable domain, in which reference TRBV7-2 and TRBJ2-5 provide the parts outside the CDR3, is GAGVSQSPSNKVTEKGKDVELRCDPISGHTALYWYRQSLGQGLEFLIYFQGNSAPDKSGLPSDRFSAERTGGSVSTLTIQRTQQEDSAVYLCASSGGTSGREETQYFGPGTRLLVL.

The chain combines TRBV7-3 with TRBJ2-3; the match to TRBD2 covers 14 bases. The CDR3 extends over 18 amino acids. V lost 5 bases to trimming and J lost 0 bases; unmatched junction nucleotides: 7. The germline gives CDR1 SGHTA, CDR2 FQGTGA. The CDR3 region is CASSPGLAGEGSTDTQYF. CDR3 bases: TGTGCCAGCAGCCCGGGACTAGCGGGAGAGGGTAGCACAGATACGCAGTATTTT.

This clonotype was detected only a few times. The V call is TRBV10-2, the J call TRBJ2-3, with TRBD2 as a possible D gene (5 bases). V was trimmed by 3 bases and J by 4 bases, leaving 11 bases between them. The CDR3 totals 14 residues. Germline CDR1 and CDR2: WSHSY and SAAADI. The CDR3 sequence: CASSDGKLADTQYF. The CDR3 bases are TGCGCCAGCAGTGACGGGAAGCTCGCAGATACGCAGTATTTT.

The rearrangement uses TRBV7-8 and TRBJ1-3; possibly TRBD1 for D (5 bases). The CDR3 runs to 15 residues. CDR1 SGHVS and CDR2 FQNEAQ come from the germline V gene. The V end lost 7 bases, the J end lost 0 bases, and 13 bases lay between the germline ends. The CDR3 is CASTRLRVSGNTIYF. Here the CDR3 DNA reads TGTGCCAGCACCAGACTCAGGGTCTCTGGAAACACCATATATTTT. Using reference TRBV7-8 and TRBJ1-3 for the parts outside the CDR3, the full variable domain is GAGVSQSPRYKVAKRGQDVALRCDPISGHVSLFWYQQALGQGPEFLTYFQNEAQLDKSGLPSDRFFAERPEGSVSTLKIQRTQQEDSAVYLCASTRLRVSGNTIYFGEGSWLTVV.

This clonotype was seen a few times. This sequence joins TRBV24-1 and TRBJ2-5; D unclear. Between the trimmed V and J ends, which lost 5 bases and 5 bases, there was a span of 11 bases. Germline assignment: CDR1 KGHDR and CDR2 SFDVKD. CDR3 length equals 13 residues. The CDR3 is CATSVPGLETQYF. CDR3 DNA sequence: TGTGCCACCAGTGTTCCTGGGCTTGAGACCCAGTACTTC.

This chain links TRBV6-6 with TRBJ1-1; TRBD1 is a possible D gene (5 bases). V gave up 4 bases and J gave up 9 bases, with 9 bases separating them. Germline V gene data show CDR1 as MNHNY and CDR2 as SVGAGI (reference sequence). The CDR3 sequence is 11 residues long. In nucleotides, the CDR3 is TGTGCCAGCAGTTTGGGGACCCAAGCTTTCTTT. It translates to CASSLGTQAFF.

The chain uses TRBV19 and TRBJ1-1; no reliable D call. Trimming took 3 bases from V and 3 from J, leaving 17 bases between them. CDR3 length: 16 residues. Germline CDR1 is LNHDA and CDR2 is SQIVND (reference sequence). The CDR3 loop is CASSISGVKRDTEAFF. The CDR3 DNA sequence: TGTGCCAGTAGTATCAGCGGAGTTAAAAGGGACACTGAAGCTTTCTTT.

This clonotype was observed a handful of times. The chain employs TRBV6-2 or TRBV6-3 and TRBJ2-3; D perhaps matches TRBD2 (5 bases). Germline CDR1 MNHEY, CDR2 SVGEGT. Trimming shortened V by 0 bases and J by 4 bases, and 17 bases separated the two germline ends. This CDR3 has 17 residues. The CDR3 sequence is CASSYSLSDWGPDTQYF. The CDR3 coding sequence is TGTGCCAGCAGTTACTCCCTGTCGGACTGGGGTCCAGATACGCAGTATTTT.

DNA for the CDR3: TGTGCCAGCAGCTTACAGTTAATGGTGAACACTGAAGCTTTCTTT. Its translation: CASSLQLMVNTEAFF. The chain carries TRBV7-2 and TRBJ1-1; D ambiguous. CDR1 is SGHTA and CDR2 is FQGNSA in the germline V gene. This CDR3 comprises 15 residues. Trimming removed 2 bases at V and 0 bases at J, with 10 bases between.

This clonotype came up many times. The chain has TRBV7-8 and TRBJ2-7; TRBD2 matches at 9 bases. Trimming at V came to 1 base and at J to 7 bases, leaving 14 bases not matched to a gene. The CDR3 runs 17 residues. Germline-derived CDR1 and CDR2 are SGHVS and FQNEAQ. The CDR3 here is CASSLEVLAGQSREQYV. As DNA, the CDR3 is TGTGCCAGCAGCTTAGAAGTGCTAGCGGGACAATCGCGGGAGCAGTACGTC.

V gene TRBV7-9 combines with J gene TRBJ1-1, with 7 bases that match TRBD1. With 5 bases clipped from V and 9 bases from J, the junction kept 12 bases outside the gene matches. CDR3 length: 14 residues. Germline V CDR1 and CDR2: SEHNR, FQNEAQ (reference sequence). Here the CDR3 reads CASSQRPGDSQAFF. DNA of the CDR3: TGTGCCAGCAGCCAAAGACCGGGGGACAGCCAAGCTTTCTTT.

The chain carries TRBV18 and TRBJ2-1, with 9 bases that match TRBD2. The CDR3 is 18 amino acids. Germline CDR1 KGHSH, CDR2 LQKENI. Trimming cost V 1 base and J 4 bases; bases outside gene matches: 11. CDR3 DNA sequence: TGTGCCAGCTCACCACGACTTCCGGGGCTAGCGGGGTACAATGAGCAGTTCTTC. It encodes CASSPRLPGLAGYNEQFF.

This clonotype was seen many times. The V call is TRBV7-2, the J call TRBJ2-2; 12 bases map to TRBD2. CDR1 and CDR2 (germline): SGHTA, FQGNSA. This CDR3 contains 17 residues. Trimming at V came to 5 bases and at J to 4 bases, leaving 8 bases not matched to a gene. In DNA, the CDR3 is TGTGCCAGCAGCATTCGACTAGCGGGAGTTGTCACCGGGGAGCTGTTTTTT. As protein: CASSIRLAGVVTGELFF.

Ten or more counts support this clonotype. The rearrangement joins TRBV4-1 to TRBJ1-2; TRBD1 might be the D (6 bases). The V and J ends lost 1 base and 4 bases respectively, with 7 bases between them. Germline V CDR1 and CDR2: MGHRA, YSYEKL. The CDR3 extends over 13 amino acids. The CDR3: CASSQGTVYGYTF. In DNA form, the CDR3 reads TGCGCCAGCAGCCAAGGGACAGTCTATGGCTACACCTTC.

J is TRBJ1-4 and V is TRBV28; D ambiguous. Between the trimmed V and J ends, which lost 4 bases and 7 bases, there was a span of 10 bases. CDR3 length: 13 residues. Germline V CDR1 and CDR2: MDHEN, SYDVKM. This chain's CDR3 is CASSSPSVEKLFF. As DNA, the CDR3 is TGTGCCAGCAGTTCCCCGTCAGTTGAAAAACTGTTTTTT.

This clonotype appeared many times. The chain has TRBV7-2 and TRBJ2-1; D is unclear. Germline-derived CDR1 and CDR2 are SGHTA and FQGNSA. Trimming took 1 base from V and 7 from J, leaving 8 bases between them. The CDR3 is made up of 13 amino acids. CDR3 coding DNA: TGTGCCAGCAGCTTAGGAAGGTCGAATGAGCAGTTCTTC. As protein: CASSLGRSNEQFF.

V usage is TRBV28 and J usage is TRBJ2-2; possibly TRBD2 for D (5 bases). The CDR3 contains 15 residues. CDR1 and CDR2 (germline): MDHEN, SYDVKM. Trimming took off 3 bases at V and 0 bases at J, with 8 bases between the two ends. CDR3 in amino acids: CASSFSGSNTGELFF. In DNA, the CDR3 is TGTGCCAGCAGTTTCTCGGGGTCGAACACCGGGGAGCTGTTTTTT.

The chain has TRBV29-1 and TRBJ1-2, with D maybe TRBD1 (5 bases). The V gene's germline CDR1 is SQVTM and CDR2 ANQGSEA. Deletions cut 5 bases from V and 6 bases from J, with 10 bases between. The CDR3 is 11 residues long. In DNA form, the CDR3 reads TGCAGCGTTTATTTAGGGGATGGCTACACCTTC. Its translation: CSVYLGDGYTF.

This rearrangement joins TRBV20-1 to TRBJ2-7; D is perhaps TRBD2 (7 bases). The V gene lost 6 bases and the J gene lost 2 bases, with 14 bases spanning the gap. The CDR3 spans 13 residues. Germline values: CDR1 DFQATT, CDR2 SNEGSKA (reference sequence). The chain's CDR3 is CSATSGTTYEQYF. Here the CDR3 DNA reads TGCAGTGCCACCAGCGGGACAACCTACGAGCAGTACTTC.

V and J are TRBV6-1 and TRBJ2-5; the D is unclear. The CDR3 sequence is 12 residues long. Germline values: CDR1 MNHNS, CDR2 SASEGT. V lost 2 bases to trimming and J lost 4 bases, with 5 bases between them. The CDR3 DNA sequence: TGTGCCAGCAGTGAAAGGAGAGAGACCCAGTACTTC. It specifies CASSERRETQYF.

This clonotype was seen a few times. The rearrangement uses TRBV19 and TRBJ1-6; 7 bases line up with TRBD1. Germline V gene lookup returns CDR1 LNHDA and CDR2 SQIVND (reference sequence). V was pared by 7 bases and J by 6 bases, with 3 bases of the junction left unmatched. CDR3 length: 13 amino acids. CDR3 sequence: CASNSGGNSPLHF. Here the CDR3 DNA reads TGTGCCAGTAATTCAGGGGGTAATTCACCCCTCCACTTT.